This T cell receptor (beta chain) was profiled in a study of blood T cell repertoires in COVID-19. In the study overall: Some COVID-19 samples were acute and others convalescent; all came from the United States, Italy and Spain.

Generated by immunoSEQ multiplex PCR, the TCRdb table keeps only in-frame clones and is missing some. The sample lists just under 350,000 clones; 87% were seen once. Germline loops: CDR1 MNHEY, CDR2 SVGAGI. CDR3 length: 14 amino acids. With V trimmed by 6 bases and J by 7 bases, 8 bases remained unmatched. Sequencing used peripheral blood. This sequence joins TRBV6-5 and TRBJ2-2; 7 bases are a match to TRBD1. This TCR was recovered from a woman between 50 and 59 years old with COVID-19, enrolled during active disease. The CDR3 sequence: CASRKQGRGGELFF. CDR3 in DNA: TGTGCCAGCAGAAAACAGGGGAGAGGCGGGGAGCTGTTTTTT.